The 8 T cell receptor beta chains reported below all come from one sample, sequenced in a study of blood T cell repertoires in COVID-19. Here immunoSEQ multiplex PCR was the method, and the copy in TCRdb shows in-frame clones only, minus some. This table holds about half a million clones, approximately 85% found once. Source material: peripheral blood. The receptors originated from a human donor in a cohort sampled during active COVID-19.

The chain employs TRBV10-3 and TRBJ1-2; D perhaps matches TRBD1 (6 bases). The ends were cut back, 4 bases at V and 4 bases at J, with 7 bases in the middle. CDR3 length: 12 amino acids. The germline gives CDR1 ENHRY, CDR2 SYGVKD. This CDR3 is CAISGTAYGYTF. As DNA, the CDR3 is TGTGCCATCAGTGGGACAGCCTATGGCTACACCTTC.

The chain has TRBV5-1 and TRBJ2-5; 9 bases match TRBD2. The V segment lost 1 base and the J segment 4 bases; nucleotides outside the gene matches: 5. This CDR3 is 15 amino acids long. Germline values: CDR1 SGHRS, CDR2 YFSETQ. CDR3 DNA: TGCGCCAGCAGCTTGTTGCGGGAGGGCGGAGAGACCCAGTACTTC. Its translation is CASSLLREGGETQYF.

A few counts support this clone. The chain carries TRBV9 and TRBJ1-1, with 10 bases identical to TRBD1. Germline V gene sequence: CDR1 SGDLS, CDR2 YYNGEE. J was trimmed by 0 bases and V by 2 bases; bases with no gene match: 4. The CDR3 runs 16 residues. As DNA, the CDR3 is TGTGCCAGCAGCGTCGGGACAGGGGAGCTGAACACTGAAGCTTTCTTT. Protein sequence: CASSVGTGELNTEAFF.

The chain combines TRBV15 with TRBJ1-1; 7 bases align to TRBD1. Germline CDR1 reads LNHNV; CDR2 reads YYDKDF (reference sequence). The CDR3 covers 16 residues. V gave up 1 base and J gave up 5 bases; unmatched junction bases: 10. In nucleotides, the CDR3 is TGTGCCACCAGCAGAGGCGGCGCAGGGGGTAATACTGAAGCTTTCTTT. It encodes CATSRGGAGGNTEAFF.

This sequence joins TRBV19 and TRBJ1-4, with D possibly TRBD1 on 6 matching bases. Per the germline V gene, CDR1 is LNHDA and CDR2 is SQIVND (reference sequence). The CDR3 consists of 14 residues. The germline V and J ends were trimmed by 5 bases and 7 bases, with 14 bases remaining between them. The CDR3 loop reads CASSPRGNSEKLFF. The CDR3 DNA reads as TGTGCCAGTAGTCCCAGGGGAAATAGTGAAAAACTGTTTTTT. The full variable domain, with the rest looked up from reference TRBV19 and TRBJ1-4, is DGGITQSPKYLFRKEGQNVTLSCEQNLNHDAMYWYRQDPGQGLRLIYYSQIVNDFQKGDIAEGYSVSREKKESFPLTVTSAQKNPTAFYLCASSPRGNSEKLFFGSGTQLSVL.

The chain carries TRBV10-1 and TRBJ1-1; possible D gene TRBD1, 6 bases. This CDR3 is 15 amino acids long. CDR1 is WNHNN and CDR2 is SYGVQD in the germline V gene (reference sequence). Trimming cost V 4 bases and J 0 bases, with 12 bases left between them. CDR3 DNA sequence: TGCGCCAGCAGTGGGAGACAGGCCCTGAACACTGAAGCTTTCTTT. Encoded protein: CASSGRQALNTEAFF.

The V and J genes are TRBV9 and TRBJ2-1; tentatively, D is TRBD2 (5 bases). Trimming shortened V by 1 base and J by 1 base, and 9 bases separated the two germline ends. The CDR3 spans 15 residues. Germline assignment: CDR1 SGDLS and CDR2 YYNGEE. The CDR3 reads CASSVTSDSYNEQFF. DNA of the CDR3: TGTGCCAGCAGCGTAACTAGTGATTCCTACAATGAGCAGTTCTTC.

The chain recombines TRBV4-2 with TRBJ2-7; TRBD2 matches at 9 bases. The CDR3 covers 16 residues. The ends lost 1 base at V and 3 bases at J; junction bases unmatched: 7. Germline V gives CDR1 LGHNA, CDR2 YNFKEQ. CDR3 residues: CASSQGGLAGNYEQYF. The CDR3, as DNA: TGTGCCAGCAGCCAAGGTGGGCTAGCGGGGAACTACGAGCAGTACTTC.